This entry is about one TCR beta chain. Its matching antigen is unknown. Researchers took RNA transcripts and amplified the TCR beta CDR3 regions from them. Using the HTBI primer set, a first-round RT-PCR was run on the TCR CDR3. TCRdb fed the multiplex PCR reads into MiXCR, producing one record per CDR3 protein. The repertoire holds around 450,000 distinct CDR3 sequences, with around a sixth as singletons. If no ophthalmopathy progression occurred within 18 months, Graves' hyperthyroidism was stable. The V end was cut by 1 base, the J end by 1 base, with 8 bases between. Germline V lookup: CDR1 LNHNV, CDR2 YYDKDF (reference sequence). The CDR3 runs to 14 residues. This sample stems from a study of T cells in Graves' hyperthyroidism and ophthalmopathy. Study results and caveats: With a median lead of approximately 6.4 months before onset, the model predicted ophthalmopathy. The blood repertoire included most of the expanded thyroid clonotypes above 0.001.

Specimen: blood. The receptor comes from a woman aged 18-29 years with Graves' hyperthyroidism. This chain uses TRBV15 with TRBJ2-7; D gene unclear. The CDR3 DNA reads TGTGCCACCAGCAGAGGCCGTGATTCCTACGAGCAGTACTTC. Translation gives CATSRGRDSYEQYF.